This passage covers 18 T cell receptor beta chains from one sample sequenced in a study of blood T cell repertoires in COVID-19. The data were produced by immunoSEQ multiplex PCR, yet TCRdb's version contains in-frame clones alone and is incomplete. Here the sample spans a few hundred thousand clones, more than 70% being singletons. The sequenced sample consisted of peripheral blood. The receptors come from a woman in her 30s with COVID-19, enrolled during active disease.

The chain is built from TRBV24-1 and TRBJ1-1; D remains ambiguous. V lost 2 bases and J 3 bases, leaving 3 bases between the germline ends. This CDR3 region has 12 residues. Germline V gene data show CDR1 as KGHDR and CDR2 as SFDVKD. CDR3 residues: CATSDSDTEAFF. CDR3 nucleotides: TGTGCCACCAGTGATTCCGACACTGAAGCTTTCTTT.

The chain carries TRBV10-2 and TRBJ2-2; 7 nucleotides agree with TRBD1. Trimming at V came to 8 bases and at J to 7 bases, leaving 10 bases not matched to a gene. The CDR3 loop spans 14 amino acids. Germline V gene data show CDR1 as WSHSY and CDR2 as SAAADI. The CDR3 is CASGKGTVGGELFF. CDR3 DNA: TGCGCCAGCGGTAAGGGGACAGTCGGCGGGGAGCTGTTTTTT.

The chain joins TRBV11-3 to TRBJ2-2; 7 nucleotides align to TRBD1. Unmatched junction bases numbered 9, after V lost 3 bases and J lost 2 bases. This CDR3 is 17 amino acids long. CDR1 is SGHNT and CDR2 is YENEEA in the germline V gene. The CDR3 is CASSFATGTDNTGELFF. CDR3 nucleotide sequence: TGTGCCAGCAGCTTCGCAACCGGGACAGACAACACCGGGGAGCTGTTTTTT.

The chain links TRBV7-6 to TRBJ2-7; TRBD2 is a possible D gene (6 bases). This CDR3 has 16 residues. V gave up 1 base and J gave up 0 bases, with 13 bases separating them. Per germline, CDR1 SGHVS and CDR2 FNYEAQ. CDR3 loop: CASSLDADGSSYEQYF. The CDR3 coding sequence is TGTGCCAGCAGCTTAGATGCGGACGGGAGCTCCTACGAGCAGTACTTC.

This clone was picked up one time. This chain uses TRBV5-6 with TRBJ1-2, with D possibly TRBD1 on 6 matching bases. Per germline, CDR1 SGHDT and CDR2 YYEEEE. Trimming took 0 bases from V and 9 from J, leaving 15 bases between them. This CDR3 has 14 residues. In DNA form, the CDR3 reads TGTGCCAGCAGCTTGGTTTCAGGGGTTCGGAGCTACACCTTC. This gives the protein CASSLVSGVRSYTF.

The CDR3 DNA sequence: TGTGCCAGCAGTGGACAATCGGGACAAATGCGAGACACCATATATTTT. Translating it yields CASSGQSGQMRDTIYF. The gene calls are TRBV6-1 and TRBJ1-3; a possible D gene is TRBD1 (6 bases). Germline assignment: CDR1 MNHNS and CDR2 SASEGT. V lost 4 bases and J 8 bases, leaving 21 bases between the germline ends. The CDR3 is made up of 16 amino acids.

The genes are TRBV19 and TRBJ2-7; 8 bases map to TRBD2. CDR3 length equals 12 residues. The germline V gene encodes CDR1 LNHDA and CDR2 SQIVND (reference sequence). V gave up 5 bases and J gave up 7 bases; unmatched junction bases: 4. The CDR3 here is CASSGPGGEQYV. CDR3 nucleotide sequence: TGTGCCAGTAGTGGCCCGGGGGGGGAGCAGTACGTC.

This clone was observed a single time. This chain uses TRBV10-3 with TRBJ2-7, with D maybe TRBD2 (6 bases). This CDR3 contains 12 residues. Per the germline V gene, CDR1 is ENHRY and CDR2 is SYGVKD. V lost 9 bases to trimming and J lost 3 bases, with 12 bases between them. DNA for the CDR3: TGTGCCATTGGCGGGGACGGCTACGAGCAGTACTTC. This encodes CAIGGDGYEQYF.

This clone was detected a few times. CDR3 protein: CASSEAASDTQYF. DNA of the CDR3: TGTGCCAGCAGTGAAGCGGCCTCAGATACGCAGTATTTT. The gene calls are TRBV25-1 and TRBJ2-3; D is ambiguous. Trimming took 2 bases from V and 4 from J, leaving 7 bases between them. Per germline, CDR1 MGHDK and CDR2 SYGVNS. This CDR3 has 13 amino acids. The entire variable domain, with the rest obtained from reference TRBV25-1 and TRBJ2-3, is as follows: EADIYQTPRYLVIGTGKKITLECSQTMGHDKMYWYQQDPGMELHLIHYSYGVNSTEKGDLSSESTVSRIRTEHFPLTLESARPSHTSQYLCASSEAASDTQYFGPGTRLTVL.

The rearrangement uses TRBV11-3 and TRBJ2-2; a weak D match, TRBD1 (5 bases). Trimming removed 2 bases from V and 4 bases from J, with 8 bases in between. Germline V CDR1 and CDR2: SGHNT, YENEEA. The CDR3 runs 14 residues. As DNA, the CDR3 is TGTGCCAGCAGCTTACTAAGGGGCACCGGGGAGCTGTTTTTT. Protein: CASSLLRGTGELFF.

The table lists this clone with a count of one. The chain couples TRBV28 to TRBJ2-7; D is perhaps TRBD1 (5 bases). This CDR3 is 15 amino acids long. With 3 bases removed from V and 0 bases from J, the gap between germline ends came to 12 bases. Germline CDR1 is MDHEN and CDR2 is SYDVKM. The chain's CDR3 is CASSFQGLGSYEQYF. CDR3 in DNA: TGTGCCAGCAGTTTTCAGGGTTTGGGCTCCTACGAGCAGTACTTC.

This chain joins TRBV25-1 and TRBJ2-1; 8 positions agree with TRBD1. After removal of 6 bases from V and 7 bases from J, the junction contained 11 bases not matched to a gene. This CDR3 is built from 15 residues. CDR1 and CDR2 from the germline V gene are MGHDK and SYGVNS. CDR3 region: CASRVSGGVWNEQFF. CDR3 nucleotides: TGTGCCAGCAGGGTCTCAGGGGGCGTTTGGAATGAGCAGTTCTTC.

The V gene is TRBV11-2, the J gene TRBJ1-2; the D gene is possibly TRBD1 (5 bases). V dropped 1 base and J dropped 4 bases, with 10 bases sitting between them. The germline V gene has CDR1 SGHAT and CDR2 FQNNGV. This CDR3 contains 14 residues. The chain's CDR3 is CASSLGRVGYGYTF. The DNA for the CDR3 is TGTGCCAGCAGCTTAGGCAGGGTTGGCTATGGCTACACCTTC.

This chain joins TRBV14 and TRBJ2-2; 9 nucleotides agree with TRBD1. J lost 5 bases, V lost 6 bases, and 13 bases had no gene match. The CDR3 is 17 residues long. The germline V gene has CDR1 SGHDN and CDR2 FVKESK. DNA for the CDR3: TGTGCCAGCAGTCTCGTGCCGGGGACAGGGTTTACCGGGGAGCTGTTTTTT. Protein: CASSLVPGTGFTGELFF. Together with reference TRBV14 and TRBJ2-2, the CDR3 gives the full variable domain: EAGVTQFPSHSVIEKGQTVTLRCDPISGHDNLYWYRRVMGKEIKFLLHFVKESKQDESGMPNNRFLAERTGGTYSTLKVQPAELEDSGVYFCASSLVPGTGFTGELFFGEGSRLTVL.

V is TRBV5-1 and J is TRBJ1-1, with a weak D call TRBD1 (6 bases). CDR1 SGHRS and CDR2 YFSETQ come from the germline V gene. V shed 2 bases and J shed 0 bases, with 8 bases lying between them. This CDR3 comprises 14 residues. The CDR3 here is CASSLQGMNTEAFF. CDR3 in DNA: TGCGCCAGCAGCTTACAGGGAATGAACACTGAAGCTTTCTTT.

The CDR3 is CASSQAPKRATNEKLFF. Here the CDR3 DNA reads TGCGCCAGCAGCCAAGCCCCAAAGAGAGCAACTAATGAAAAACTGTTTTTT. V usage is TRBV4-3 and J usage is TRBJ1-4; the D is unclear. CDR3 length equals 17 residues. Per germline, CDR1 LGHNA and CDR2 YSLEER. V lost 1 base, J lost 0 bases, and 12 bases lay in between.

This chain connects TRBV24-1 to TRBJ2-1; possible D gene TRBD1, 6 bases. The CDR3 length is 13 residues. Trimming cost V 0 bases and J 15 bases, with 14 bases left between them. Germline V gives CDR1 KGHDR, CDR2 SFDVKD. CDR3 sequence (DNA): TGTGCCACCAGTGATTTGCGCACAGGGCTCCGGTTCTTC. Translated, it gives CATSDLRTGLRFF.

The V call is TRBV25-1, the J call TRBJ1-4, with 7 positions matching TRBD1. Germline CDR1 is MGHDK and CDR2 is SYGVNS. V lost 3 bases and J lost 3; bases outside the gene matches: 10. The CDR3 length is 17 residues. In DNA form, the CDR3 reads TGTGCCAGCAGTGACTCGACAGGGCTTGGTCCTAATGAAAAACTGTTTTTT. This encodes CASSDSTGLGPNEKLFF.